This T cell receptor beta chain was recorded in a study of shared clonotypes between healthy human individuals. Notes on the study in general: Non-shared clonotypes were found to have lower generation probabilities than the clonotypes that were shared by all four of the sorted-subset donors. Rarefaction revealed incomplete sorted-subset sequencing despite large depth.

CDR1 and CDR2 from the germline V gene are LGHNT and FRNRAP. V lost 5 bases, J lost 8 bases, and 15 bases lay in between. This CDR3 is 13 amino acids long. Authors' methods: ImmunoSEQ supplied junction-only sequences lacking quality scores, so filtering was different. The assay was immunoSEQ multiplex PCR, and TCRdb's table has in-frame clones only and misses some. Clonal size and the V and J genes are those of that table, whereas D and trimming came from the DNA. The sample carries 900,000 to 1,200,000 clones, around 78% recorded once. The donors were all Caucasian adults (living in Nashville, Tennessee). In its sample, this clone was seen a few times. Its antigen is currently unknown.

The TCR was taken from a man aged 18 to 30 in good health. Some clones in this sample may be carry-over from other donors' samples. The sample comprised memory CD4+ T cells from PBMCs. Noted subset: CD45RA-negative fraction. V is TRBV12-5 and J is TRBJ1-1, with TRBD1 as a possible D gene (5 bases). CDR3 coding DNA: TGTGCTAGTGGTCCTGACAGAGGGCGGGAAGCTTTCTTT. This codes for CASGPDRGREAFF.